One and the same sample provided the 21 T cell receptor beta chains below, sequenced in a study of tumor and adjacent non-tumor tissue in lung cancer. Three rounds of nested PCR, following a modified ARM-PCR protocol, produced the TCRbeta library. MiXCR, run by TCRdb on the multiplex PCR reads, gives a single entry per CDR3 protein. The sample holds around 79,000 distinct CDR3 sequences, over 55% seen once. This sample's RNA came from whole unsorted tissue. Sequencing was performed on lung tumor tissue. The origin of the receptors is a woman between 40 and 55 years old with non-small cell lung cancer.

Details on this clonotype: One junction end disagrees with the germline gene, perhaps due to a read error. The CDR3 DNA sequence: TGTGCCACCAGCTCACTAACGGGGGGGACAGATACGCAATATTTT. Residues: CATSSLTGGTDTQYF. The J gene is TRBJ2-3, the V gene TRBV11-2, with TRBD2 as a possible D gene (8 bases). The CDR3 extends over 15 amino acids. Germline CDR1 is SGHAT and CDR2 is FQNNGV.

There are many counts of this clonotype. The chain is built from TRBV7-8 and TRBJ2-3, with 9 nucleotides matching TRBD2. Trimming removed 3 bases from V and 2 bases from J; junction bases left unmatched: 3. This CDR3 has 15 residues. Germline loops: CDR1 SGHVS, CDR2 FQNEAQ. The CDR3 nucleotides read TGTGCCAGCAGCTTTCTAGCGGGGAACACAGATACGCAGTATTTT. Protein sequence: CASSFLAGNTDTQYF.

About this clonotype itself: Mismatch with germline at one junction end may stem from a read error. In nucleotides, the CDR3 is TGCAGAGGGACGGTCGGGAGGTACACCGGGGAGCAGTTTTTT. It encodes CRGTVGRYTGEQFF. The chain is built from TRBV29-1 and TRBJ2-2, with TRBD2 identical over 7 bases. The CDR3 spans 14 residues. Germline CDR1 reads SQVTM; CDR2 reads ANQGSEA.

Note on this clonotype: It may be a read error: a sequence one base away is much more abundant. V gene TRBV4-2 combines with J gene TRBJ2-7; 7 bases align to TRBD2. Germline V gene lookup returns CDR1 LGHNA and CDR2 YNFKEQ. CDR3 length: 14 amino acids. The CDR3 sequence is CTSSQGVGAGEQYF. CDR3 bases: TGTACCAGCAGCCAAGGTGTGGGAGCGGGAGAGCAGTACTTC.

As for this clonotype: One base away lies a much larger clone, so this may be a sequencing read error. The rearrangement links TRBV10-3 to TRBJ1-1; possible D gene TRBD1, 6 bases. V lost 10 bases and J 0 bases, leaving 18 bases between the germline ends. Germline loops: CDR1 ENHRY, CDR2 SYGVKD. The CDR3 is 15 residues long. The DNA of the CDR3 is TGTGCCACGGAAAAAGGGACAAACATGAACACTGAAGCTTTCTTT. This gives the protein CATEKGTNMNTEAFF.

A remark on this clonotype: The junction does not match germline at one end; this may be a read error. V is TRBV6-1 and J is TRBJ2-7; D is undetermined. The CDR3 has 15 residues. Germline V gives CDR1 MNHNS, CDR2 SASEGT. CDR3 region: CASCEEPVSSNEQYF. The CDR3 region has the DNA TGTGCCAGCTGTGAAGAGCCCGTCAGCTCCAACGAGCAGTACTTC.

A word on this clonotype: This likely comes from a read error, as the CDR3 has no conserved phenylalanine or tryptophan at its end. No DNA is shown, since the ends of the CDR3 on it are uncertain; the CDR3 is the one TCRdb lists. The chain has TRBV11-2 and TRBJ2-7. Germline loops: CDR1 SGHAT, CDR2 FQNNGV. The CDR3 adds up to 15 amino acids, both ends counted. The CDR3 spells CASSLDAQRSYEQYL.

The rearrangement joins TRBV7-8 to TRBJ2-3; 12 bases line up with TRBD2. V gave up 4 bases and J gave up 9 bases; unmatched junction bases: 17. Germline V CDR1 and CDR2: SGHVS, FQNEAQ. The CDR3 has 18 residues. Here the CDR3 DNA reads TGTGCCAGCAGCTCAACACATTCGACTAGCGGGAGTGCGCGCACGCAGTATTTT. Amino acid sequence: CASSSTHSTSGSARTQYF.

On this clonotype: A much larger clone lies a single base off, so this may be a read error. The chain links TRBV29-1 to TRBJ1-1, with D perhaps matching TRBD1 (5 bases). Germline CDR1 SQVTM, CDR2 ANQGSEA. This CDR3 contains 14 residues. The CDR3 DNA is TGCAGCCCAATTACCCCCGGGGGGAGTACTGAAGCTATCTTT. The encoded protein is CSPITPGGSTEAIF.

Concerning this clonotype: One end of the junction is discordant with germline, which a read error may explain. The chain carries TRBV11-1 and TRBJ2-7; TRBD2 matches at 12 bases. Germline-derived CDR1 and CDR2 are SGHAT and FQDESV (reference sequence). This CDR3 is built from 16 residues. The CDR3 nucleotides are TGTGTCAGCAGCATCGGGACTAGCGGGTTATTCTACGAGTGGTACTTC. It encodes CVSSIGTSGLFYEWYF.

A remark on this clonotype: A read error may account for a junction end that differs from germline. The rearrangement joins TRBV7-9 to TRBJ2-7, with 8 bases identical to TRBD2. This CDR3 is built from 22 residues. Germline-derived CDR1 and CDR2 are SEHNR and FQNEAQ (reference sequence). The CDR3 DNA is TGTACCAGCAGCTTAGCGGGATCCTTGAGGAATCGCCACCGGGAAGACGGGTACGAGCAGTACTTC. It codes for CTSSLAGSLRNRHREDGYEQYF.

As regards this clonotype: The junction departs from the called germline gene at one end, perhaps through a read error. The chain is built from TRBV4-1 and TRBJ2-6; maybe TRBD1 (5 bases). The germline CDR1 and CDR2 sequences are MGHRA and YSYEKL. This CDR3 spans 17 amino acids. CDR3 loop: CASSLRQIITGANFLTF. The CDR3 bases are TGCGCCAGCAGCCTCAGACAGATAATAACTGGGGCCAACTTCCTGACTTTC.

Of note for this clonotype: At one boundary the junction diverges from the germline segment, which might be a read error. This sequence joins TRBV28 and TRBJ2-5; TRBD2 aligns across 9 bases. The CDR3 runs 16 residues. Germline V gene data show CDR1 as MDHEN and CDR2 as SYDVKM. The CDR3 protein is CASRNPSGMSREIQYF. The CDR3 nucleotides read TGTGCCAGCAGGAATCCTAGCGGGATGAGTAGGGAGATCCAGTACTTC.

With respect to this clonotype: Compared with germline, one end of the junction differs, possibly owing to a read error. The chain combines TRBV29-1 with TRBJ1-2; D perhaps matches TRBD1 (5 bases). This CDR3 region has 14 residues. The V gene's germline CDR1 is SQVTM and CDR2 ANQGSEA. The CDR3 loop reads CSVEQGSLIYGCTF. In DNA form, the CDR3 reads TGCAGCGTTGAACAGGGCTCCCTTATCTATGGCTGCACCTTC. Together with reference TRBV29-1 and TRBJ1-2, the CDR3 gives the full variable domain: SAVISQKPSRDICQRGTSLTIQCQVDSQVTMMFWYRQQPGQSLTLIATANQGSEATYESGFVIDKFPISRPNLTFSTLTVSNMSPEDSSIYLCSVEQGSLIYGCTFGSGTRLTVV.

The J gene is TRBJ2-1, the V gene TRBV11-3, with 8 nucleotides matching TRBD1. The V gene's germline CDR1 is SGHNT and CDR2 YENEEA. The CDR3 runs 14 residues. DNA for the CDR3: TGTACCAACAGCCCCGAACAGGGGGGCAATGAGCAGTTCTTC. It is translated as CTNSPEQGGNEQFF.

Details on this clonotype: A read error may explain this, as a much larger clone is one base away. The chain is built from TRBV5-6 and TRBJ1-3; no reliable D call. This CDR3 is built from 14 residues. Germline-derived CDR1 and CDR2 are SGHDT and YYEEEE. In DNA, the CDR3 is TGTGTCAGCAGCCGGGTCGACTCTGGAAACACCATATATTTT. It translates to CVSSRVDSGNTIYF.

As to this clonotype: With a much larger clone just one base away, this may be a read error. The J gene is TRBJ2-1, the V gene TRBV28; possible D gene TRBD1, 5 bases. This CDR3 region has 11 residues. V was trimmed by 7 bases and J by 12 bases, leaving 13 bases between them. Germline V gene sequence: CDR1 MDHEN, CDR2 SYDVKM. CDR3 coding DNA: TGTGCCAGCACCAGGGAACATGTGCAGTTCTTC. This encodes CASTREHVQFF.

Details on this clonotype: The junction shows a germline mismatch at one end, possibly a read error. The V call is TRBV7-3, the J call TRBJ2-5, with TRBD2 matching 7 bases. From germline, CDR1 is SGHTA and CDR2 FQGTGA. This CDR3 contains 14 residues. CDR3 nucleotides: TGTACCAGCAGCCCTGGGGCTAGCGGTGAGACCCAGTACTTC. It yields the protein CTSSPGASGETQYF.

Comments on this clonotype: Without the conserved terminal phenylalanine or tryptophan, this CDR3 likely stems from a read error. This chain joins TRBV5-4 and TRBJ2-2; TRBD2 matches at 9 bases. The CDR3 covers 17 residues. The J segment lost 8 bases and the V segment lost 4 bases, leaving 15 bases of the junction unmatched. Germline lookup yields CDR1 SGHNT and CDR2 YYREEE (reference sequence). CDR3: CASSGSGTSRSRGELFS. The CDR3 bases are TGTGCCAGCAGCGGGTCCGGGACTAGCCGTAGCAGGGGGGAGCTGTTTTCT.

For this clonotype: This CDR3 is missing its conserved last phenylalanine or tryptophan, likely due to a read error. The CDR3, as DNA: TGTGTCAGCAGTACGGACAGGGTAGATGAAAAACTGTTTTAT. This codes for CVSSTDRVDEKLFY. The V call is TRBV6-6, the J call TRBJ1-4; 8 nucleotides align to TRBD1. Germline V gives CDR1 MNHNY, CDR2 SVGAGI (reference sequence). The CDR3 covers 14 residues.

The chain employs TRBV10-2 and TRBJ2-5; a possible D gene is TRBD1 (6 bases). The CDR3 has 15 residues. Germline V lookup: CDR1 WSHSY, CDR2 SAAADI. V lost 6 bases and J lost 2, with 16 bases in between. The CDR3 loop is CASRWLAGTQETQYF. CDR3 nucleotides: TGCGCCAGCAGATGGCTAGCAGGGACACAAGAGACCCAGTACTTC.